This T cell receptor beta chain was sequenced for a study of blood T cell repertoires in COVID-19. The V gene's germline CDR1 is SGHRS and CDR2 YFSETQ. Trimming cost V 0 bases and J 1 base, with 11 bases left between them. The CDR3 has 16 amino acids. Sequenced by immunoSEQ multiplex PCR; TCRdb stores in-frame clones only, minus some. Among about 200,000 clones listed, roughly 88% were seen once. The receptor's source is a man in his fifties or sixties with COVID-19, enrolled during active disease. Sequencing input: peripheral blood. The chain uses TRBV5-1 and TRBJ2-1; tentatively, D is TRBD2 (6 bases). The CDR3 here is CASSLAPGSSYNEQFF. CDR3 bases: TGCGCCAGCAGCTTGGCCCCCGGGAGTTCCTACAATGAGCAGTTCTTC.